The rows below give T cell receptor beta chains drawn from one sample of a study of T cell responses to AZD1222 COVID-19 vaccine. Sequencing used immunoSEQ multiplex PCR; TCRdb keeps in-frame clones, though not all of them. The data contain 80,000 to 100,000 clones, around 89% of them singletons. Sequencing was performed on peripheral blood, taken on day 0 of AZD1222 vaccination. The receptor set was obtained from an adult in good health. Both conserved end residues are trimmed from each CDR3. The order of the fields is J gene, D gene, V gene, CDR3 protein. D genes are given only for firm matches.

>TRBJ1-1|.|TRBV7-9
ASSLDMNTEAF
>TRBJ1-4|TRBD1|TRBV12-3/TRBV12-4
ASSFEDRLSVF
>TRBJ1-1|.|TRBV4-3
ASSQERDSSSLPGTEAF
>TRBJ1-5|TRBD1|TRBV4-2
ASSQDQADRGPNQPQH
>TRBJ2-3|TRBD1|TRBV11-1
ASSLSFGTGTDTQY
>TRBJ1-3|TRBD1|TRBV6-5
ASSYQGAGGNTIY
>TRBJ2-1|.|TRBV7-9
ASGESGRGSYNEQF
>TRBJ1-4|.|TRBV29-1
SVSKRVGTRPTNEKLF
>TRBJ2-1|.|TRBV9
ASSVDSYNEQF
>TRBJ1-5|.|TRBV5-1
ASSLGGQGGQPQH
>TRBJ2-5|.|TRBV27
ASGQETQY
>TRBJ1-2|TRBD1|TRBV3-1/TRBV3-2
ASSITGVGGYT
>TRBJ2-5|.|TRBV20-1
SASRSQTQY
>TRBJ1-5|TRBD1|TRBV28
ASSSPGQGHNSNQPQH
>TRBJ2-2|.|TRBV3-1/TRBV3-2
ASTGHSSTGELF
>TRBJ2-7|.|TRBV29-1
SVEDFQGPDEQY
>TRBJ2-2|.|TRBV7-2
ASSLVATGELF
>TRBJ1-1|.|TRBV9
ASGTAEHGEAF
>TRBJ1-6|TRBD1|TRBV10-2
ASRGLGTGGFPSSYNSPLH
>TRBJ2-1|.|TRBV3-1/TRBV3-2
ASSQASNRANSYNEQF
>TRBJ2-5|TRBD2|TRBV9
ASSVGGLAGRGETQY
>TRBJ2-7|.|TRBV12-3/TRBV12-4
ASSLEFYYEQY
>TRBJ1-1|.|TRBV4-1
ASSVYSPGGAGGGLDTEAF
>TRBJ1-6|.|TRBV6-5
ASSYSGPGGNSPLH
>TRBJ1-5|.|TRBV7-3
ASSLPLDRPLWSNQPQH
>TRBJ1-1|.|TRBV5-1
ASSLFSRGNTEAF
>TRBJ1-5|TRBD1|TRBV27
ASSPGDRNTNQPQH
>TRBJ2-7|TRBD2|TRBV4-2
ASSQDPAGEREQY
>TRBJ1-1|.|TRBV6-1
ASSETAATEAF
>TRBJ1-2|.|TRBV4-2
ASSQDYSYGYT
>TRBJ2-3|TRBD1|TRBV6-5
ASSYSPGGIDTQY
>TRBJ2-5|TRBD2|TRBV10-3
AISPRLAGGQETQY
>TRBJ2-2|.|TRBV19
ASSQDRNTGELF
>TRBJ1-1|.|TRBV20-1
SASGRLDTEAF
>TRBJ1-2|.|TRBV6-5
ASRFHTGENYGYT
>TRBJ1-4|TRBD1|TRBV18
ASSPMAGTGYEKLF
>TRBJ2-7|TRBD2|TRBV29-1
SVRHKLAGTYEQY
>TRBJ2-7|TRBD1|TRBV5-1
ASSLETGGSYEQY
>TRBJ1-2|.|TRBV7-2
ASAGRSNYGYT
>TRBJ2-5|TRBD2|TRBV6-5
AGRTSGRETQY
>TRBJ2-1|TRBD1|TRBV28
ASISGTGGIGEQF
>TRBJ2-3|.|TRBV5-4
AIRRGNPTDTQY
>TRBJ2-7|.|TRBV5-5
ASSLEFDRIYEQY
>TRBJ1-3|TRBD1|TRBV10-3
AISESPAGGGNTIY
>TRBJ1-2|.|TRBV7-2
ASSSRGAYGYT
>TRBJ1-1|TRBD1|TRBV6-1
ASSDTGQSNTEAF
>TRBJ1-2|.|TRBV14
ASSLQRGWYGYT
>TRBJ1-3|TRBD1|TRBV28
ASSRPGDSPRDTIY
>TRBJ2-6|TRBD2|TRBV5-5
ASSSGWGGELSGANVLT
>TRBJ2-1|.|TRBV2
ASSEEQGHNEQF
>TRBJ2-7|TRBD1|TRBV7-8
ASSLTGTGSFRSYEQY
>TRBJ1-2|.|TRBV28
ASSLMAQATGFYGYT
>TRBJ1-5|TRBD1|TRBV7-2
ASSADRVGPQH
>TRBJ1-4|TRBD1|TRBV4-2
ASSQDHRGVEKLF
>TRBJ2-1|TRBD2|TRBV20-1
SASGVASGINEQF
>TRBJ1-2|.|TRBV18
ASSSQGYGYT